This TCR beta chain was captured in a study of CD8 T cells in ankylosing spondylitis. General study points: Fewer than ten highly homologous variants made up a TCR beta motif that seemed to typify ankylosing spondylitis blood.

Remarks on this clonotype: What it binds is unknown.

The CDR3 extends over 16 amino acids. Trimming at V came to 7 bases and at J to 2 bases, leaving 9 bases not matched to a gene. TCRdb fed the 5' RACE reads into MiXCR, producing one record per CDR3 protein. The sample lists roughly 240,000 distinct CDR3 sequences, around 8% seen once, with 4.5% to 5% in the top ten. The sequencing input was blood, either unsorted or a sorted T cell fraction (not recorded which). This clonotype was obtained from a female donor with ankylosing spondylitis or in good health (not recorded which). The rearrangement links TRBV12-3 or TRBV12-4 to TRBJ2-2; TRBD2 matches at 8 bases. CDR3 protein: CASTMAAGVNTGELFF. CDR3 coding DNA: TGTGCCAGCACCATGGCAGCGGGAGTAAACACCGGGGAGCTGTTTTTT.